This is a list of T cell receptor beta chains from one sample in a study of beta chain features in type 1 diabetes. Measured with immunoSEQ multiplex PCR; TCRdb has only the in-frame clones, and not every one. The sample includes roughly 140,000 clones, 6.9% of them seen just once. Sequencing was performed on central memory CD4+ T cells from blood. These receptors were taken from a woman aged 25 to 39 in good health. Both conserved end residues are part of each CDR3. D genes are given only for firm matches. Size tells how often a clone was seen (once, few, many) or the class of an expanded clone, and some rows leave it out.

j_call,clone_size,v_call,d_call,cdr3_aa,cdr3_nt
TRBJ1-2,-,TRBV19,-,CASSQTGDGYTF,TGTGCCAGTAGTCAGACGGGGGATGGCTACACCTTC
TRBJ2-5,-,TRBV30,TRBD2,CAWSGRWLAGGRSETQYF,TGTGCCTGGAGCGGTCGATGGCTAGCGGGAGGGAGGAGCGAGACCCAGTACTTC
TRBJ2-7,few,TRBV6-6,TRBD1,CASSRGQGAPGTYF,TGTGCCAGCAGTCGGGGACAGGGGGCCCCTGGGACGTACTTC
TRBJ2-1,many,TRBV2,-,CASRQIADSYNEQFF,TGTGCCAGCAGGCAGATAGCGGACTCCTACAATGAGCAGTTCTTC
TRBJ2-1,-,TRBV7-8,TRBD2,CASSEPGLATNEQFF,TGTGCCAGCAGCGAACCGGGACTAGCAACCAATGAGCAGTTCTTC
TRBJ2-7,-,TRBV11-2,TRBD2,CATQGLAGLYEQYF,TGTGCCACACAGGGACTAGCGGGACTATACGAGCAGTACTTC
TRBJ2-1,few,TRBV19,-,CASRQFVNNEQFF,TGTGCCAGTAGACAATTCGTAAACAATGAGCAGTTCTTC
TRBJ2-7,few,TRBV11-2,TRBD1,CASSRTGPGYEQYF,TGTGCCAGCAGCAGGACAGGGCCAGGCTACGAGCAGTACTTC
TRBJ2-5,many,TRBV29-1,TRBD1,CSAERGLGQETQYF,TGCAGCGCTGAAAGGGGGCTAGGTCAAGAGACCCAGTACTTC
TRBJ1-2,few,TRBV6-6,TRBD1,CASSYSTGDGYTF,TGTGCCAGCAGTTACTCAACAGGGGATGGCTACACCTTC
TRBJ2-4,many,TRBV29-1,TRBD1,CSAAGQGANIQYF,TGCAGCGCCGCGGGACAGGGGGCGAACATTCAGTACTTC
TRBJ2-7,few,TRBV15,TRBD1,CATSRDPGQSSKQYF,TGTGCCACCAGCAGAGATCCGGGACAGTCTAGCAAGCAGTACTTC
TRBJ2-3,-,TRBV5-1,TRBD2,CASSPLTSGTDTQYF,TGCGCCAGCTCCCCCTTAACTAGCGGCACAGATACGCAGTATTTT
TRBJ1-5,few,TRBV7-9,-,CASSLGFDQPQHF,TGTGCCAGCAGCTTAGGTTTCGATCAGCCCCAGCATTTT
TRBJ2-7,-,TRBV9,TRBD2,CASSKTSGHYEQYF,TGTGCCAGCAGCAAGACTAGCGGACATTACGAGCAGTACTTC
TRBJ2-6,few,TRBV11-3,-,CASGASSGANVLTF,TGTGCCAGCGGGGCCAGCTCTGGGGCCAACGTCCTGACTTTC
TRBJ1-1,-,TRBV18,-,CASSPEYLNTEAFF,TGTGCCAGCTCACCAGAGTACCTGAACACTGAAGCTTTCTTT
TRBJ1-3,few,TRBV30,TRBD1,CAWKRTGLGNTIYF,TGTGCCTGGAAAAGGACAGGGCTTGGAAACACCATATATTTT
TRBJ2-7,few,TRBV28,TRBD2,CASRARGGRYEQYF,TGTGCCAGCAGGGCCCGGGGAGGGCGGTACGAGCAGTACTTC
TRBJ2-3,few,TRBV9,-,CASSVVSDPDTQYF,TGTGCCAGCAGCGTAGTTAGCGACCCAGATACGCAGTATTTT
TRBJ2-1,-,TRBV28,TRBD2,CASSSSGAAYNEQFF,TGTGCCAGCAGTTCTAGCGGGGCCGCCTACAATGAGCAGTTCTTC
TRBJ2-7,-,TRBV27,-,CASSPFGHRGTAAYEQYF,TGTGCCAGCAGTCCTTTCGGGCACCGGGGGACAGCTGCCTACGAGCAGTACTTC
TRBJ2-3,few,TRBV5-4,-,CASSLGRQTSTDTQYF,TGTGCCAGCAGCTTGGGGCGACAGACTAGCACAGATACGCAGTATTTT
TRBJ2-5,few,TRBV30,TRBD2,CAWSGEGFTGETQYF,TGTGCCTGGAGTGGGGAGGGTTTTACCGGGGAGACCCAGTACTTC
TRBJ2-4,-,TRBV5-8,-,CASSLEARLDIQYF,TGTGCCAGCAGCTTGGAGGCTAGGTTGGACATTCAGTACTTC
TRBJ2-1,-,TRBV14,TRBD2,CASSSGGGSTYNEQFF,TGTGCCAGCAGCTCCGGCGGCGGGAGTACCTACAATGAGCAGTTCTTC